This T cell receptor (beta chain) was identified during a study of blood T cell repertoires in COVID-19. On the study more broadly: Sample material is recorded as cDNA or gDNA derived from T cells, B-cell-depleted T cells, or PBMCs.

In the original processing: Counts of nucleated cells, estimated from reference gene primer amplification, were obtained. Produced via immunoSEQ multiplex PCR; TCRdb's table is partial and in-frame only. The V and J calls and clone size were taken over from that table, and D and trimming were inferred from the DNA. The sample lists approximately 150,000 clones; 70% to 90% were seen once. Study members were between roughly 18 and 100 years old and lived in about two dozen US regions. The CDR3 has 15 residues. CDR1 and CDR2 (germline): SGHAT, FQNNGV. The ends lost 3 bases at V and 5 bases at J; junction bases unmatched: 8.

The sample taken for sequencing was PBMCs or T cells enriched from blood (not recorded which). This receptor was identified in a woman aged 50 to 65 with acute COVID-19. This chain links TRBV11-2 with TRBJ2-5, with 8 bases aligning to TRBD1. The CDR3 sequence: CASSFTAGGLETQYF. Here the CDR3 DNA reads TGTGCCAGCAGCTTCACGGCAGGGGGCTTGGAGACCCAGTACTTC.